Sequencing of this T cell receptor beta chain was carried out in a study of radiation and T cells in renal cell carcinoma. V was pared by 4 bases and J by 7 bases, with 13 bases between. From germline, CDR1 is SGHTA and CDR2 FQGNSA. The CDR3 is 13 amino acids. Sequencing was performed with immunoSEQ multiplex PCR; in TCRdb, only in-frame clones are kept and a portion is missing. The data show about 19,000 clones, approximately 62% seen once. Treatment indicated: 15 Gy SBRT to primary tumor, nephrectomy 4 weeks later. This material consisted of tumor tissue, taken from a patient whose treatment included radiotherapy and nephrectomy. The TCR sequence derives from a woman in her sixties or seventies with renal cell carcinoma. The chain carries TRBV7-2 and TRBJ1-2, with TRBD1 as a possible D gene (6 bases). The CDR3 nucleotides read TGTGCCAGCAGCTATAGGACAGATTCTGGCTACACCTTC. Its protein is CASSYRTDSGYTF.